Listed here is a single T cell receptor beta chain. This receptor's antigen is unknown. Base-call qualities are not available, and no considerably larger clone is one nucleotide away. These data come from a study of blood T cells in healthy people across ages (dated by TCRdb to the mid-2010s). Study-wide context: In model experiments, roughly one uniquely barcoded TCR beta cDNA molecule per two T cells was captured by template switching. To track age-related changes in TCR beta repertoire diversity, the study relied on deep sequencing normalized with unique cDNA molecular identifiers. The donors were divided into four age groups: young (average around 16 years), middle-aged (around 41), aged (approximately 62) and long-lived (roughly 82). To avoid experimental bias, donors of different ages were spread randomly across the sequencing lanes. Using the same blood draw, the study looked at two additional independent replicas of 1 million unique cDNA reads for two donors, one aged 18 to 29 and the other aged 80 or older.

Donors were approximately 42 systemically healthy Caucasian individuals from Russia aged roughly 6 to 90 years. Each donor gave 8 to 10 milliliters of peripheral blood, drawn into EDTA-treated Vacutainer tubes. Ficoll-Paque density-gradient centrifugation was used to isolate PBMCs, with at least 7 million obtained per sample. Total RNA was extracted from PBMCs with Trizol reagent, with at least 5.5 micrograms obtained per sample. For every donor, flow cytometry on a PBMC aliquot measured the percentage of naive CD45RAhigh/CD27high T cells. Including cysteine and phenylalanine, the CDR3 has 15 amino acids. This entry keeps only the CDR3 DNA: 45 bases, framed from base 1. The junction shows trimming of 5 bases on V and 8 bases on J, plus 20 bases between the germline ends. CDR1 and CDR2 were assigned from the germline V gene as SGHTA and FQGTGA. Findings and caveats that apply to the study as a whole: The CMV infection status of donors was not known, potentially confounding age-related changes in expanded clonotypes. The percentage of naive T cells measured by flow cytometry correlated strongly with observed TCR beta diversity. Observed TCR beta diversity per million T cells fell roughly linearly with age, and a significant reduction was already apparent by age roughly 40. Estimates of total diversity based on one million sequenced T cells were regarded as lower bounds and as underestimates. Compared with the aged group, the long-lived group had more naive CD4+ T cells, fewer expanded clones and increased TCR diversity, a pattern suggesting age selection. Because profiling used bulk unsorted PBMCs, naive and antigen-experienced compartments could not be compared conclusively.

Receptors were amplified or captured by 5' RACE. The data were produced on an Illumina HiSeq 2500. A second about 7 to 12 cycle PCR used a sample-barcoded 5' primer and a J-beta primer mix. Each TCR beta cDNA molecule received a unique molecular identifier from a template-switch 5' adaptor carrying 12 random nucleotides. Each sample yielded at least 3 million CDR3-containing paired-end reads. First-strand cDNA was synthesized from all RNA with the Mint cDNA synthesis kit, primed by a TRBC-specific oligonucleotide. After uracil-DNA glycosylase treatment, a first 18-cycle PCR used universal primers M1SS and BC2_uni_R on all cDNA. As for how the authors treated the data: Each sample was normalized by randomly selecting 1 million high-quality reads, each carrying a distinct molecular identifier. Instead of being binned into consensus sequences, reads that shared molecular identifiers were thrown out. MiTCR, set to a Q25 quality threshold and the strictest error-elimination algorithm, was used for CDR3 identification, clonotype clustering and error correction. Lower-bound total TCR beta diversity was estimated with a nonparametric unseen species model using Euler transformation. TCRdb took the public reads, trimmed them with fastp at Q25, ran MiXCR for clone calling and kept in-frame beta chains. Every CDR3 protein is listed once, alongside the most common genes and DNA of its rows. TCRdb assigned the V and J calls; the authors' analysis was not used. The sample table lists approximately 790,000 distinct CDR3 sequences, under 80% of them with a count of one. The top ten clones comprise 25% to 35% of the sample.

The chain is encoded by TRBV7-3 joined to TRBJ2-3, with the D assignment possibly TRBD1 or TRBD2, given 5 matching bases for each. The receptor was derived from a man aged 25-45 years in good health. Sample: blood. The DNA sequence is as follows: TGTGCCAGCAGCCCCGGGGACCAATCGCAGGGTACGCAGTATTTT. Protein translation: CASSPGDQSQGTQYF.